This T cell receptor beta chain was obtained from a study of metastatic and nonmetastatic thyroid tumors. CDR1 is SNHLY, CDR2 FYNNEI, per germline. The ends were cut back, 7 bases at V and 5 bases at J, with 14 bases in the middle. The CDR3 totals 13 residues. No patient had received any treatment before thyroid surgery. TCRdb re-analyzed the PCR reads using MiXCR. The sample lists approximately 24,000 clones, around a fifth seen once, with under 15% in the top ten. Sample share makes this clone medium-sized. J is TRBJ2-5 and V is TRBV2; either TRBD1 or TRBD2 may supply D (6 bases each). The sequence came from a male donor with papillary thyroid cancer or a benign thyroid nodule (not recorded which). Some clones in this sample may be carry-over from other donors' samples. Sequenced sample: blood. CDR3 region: CASTRGGQETQYF. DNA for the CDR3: TGTGCCAGCACCCGAGGGGGGCAGGAGACCCAGTACTTC.